This TCR beta chain is from a study of cytotoxic CD8 clonotypes in ibrutinib-treated CLL. Notes on the study in general: Pretreatment clonality was elevated relative to age-matched healthy donors and paralleled circulating CD8+ T-cell counts. Stable or contracted on treatment, public clonotypes were also uncommon. Sampling time points were not equivalent between sustained-remission and progressing patients.

The germline V and J ends were trimmed by 0 bases and 5 bases, with 13 bases remaining between them. CDR3 size: 15 residues. Germline loops: CDR1 MGHRA, CDR2 YSYEKL. Sequencing used immunoSEQ multiplex PCR; TCRdb keeps in-frame clones, though not all of them. The sample records roughly 220,000 clones, 70% to 75% being singletons. This clone was observed a handful of times. Its antigen is still unknown. V is TRBV4-1 and J is TRBJ1-1; possible D gene TRBD1, 5 bases. The clonotype originates from a human donor with chronic lymphocytic leukemia. Sequencing used PBMCs, obtained after 12 months of ibrutinib treatment. The CDR3 loop is CASSQDGGGETEAFF. The DNA of the CDR3 is TGCGCCAGCAGCCAAGACGGTGGGGGAGAGACTGAAGCTTTCTTT.